This T cell receptor (beta chain) was observed in a study of OX40 agonist ivuxolimab in advanced cancers. The overall study: Patients' therapy was ivuxolimab, an antibody that acts as an agonist of OX40 (CD134).

Trimming cost V 2 bases and J 1 base; bases outside gene matches: 2. This CDR3 contains 15 residues. Germline CDR1 reads LNHDA; CDR2 reads SQIVND (reference sequence). Assay: immunoSEQ multiplex PCR; the TCRdb copy retains only in-frame clones and omits some. The data hold tens of thousands of clones, with about nine tenths observed a single time. The source is an adult with an advanced solid tumor such as melanoma, head and neck, liver or kidney cancer. The chain couples TRBV19 to TRBJ2-3; 8 bases line up with TRBD1. The sequencing used CD4+ or CD8+ T cells sorted from blood, collected in a trial of the OX40 agonist ivuxolimab. CDR3 nucleotide sequence: TGTGCCAGTAGTATACTGACAGGGGGCACAGATACGCAGTATTTT. Protein product: CASSILTGGTDTQYF.